These 19 T cell receptor beta chains were all obtained from the same sample, sequenced in a study of T cells in Graves' hyperthyroidism and ophthalmopathy. Amplification of TCR beta CDR3 regions was performed using RNA transcripts as template. Researchers ran a first-round RT-PCR on the TCR CDR3 using the HTBI primer set. One entry per CDR3 protein results from TCRdb running MiXCR on the multiplex PCR reads. In the table there are about 640,000 distinct CDR3 sequences, under 25% of which are singletons. The sequenced material came from blood. The receptors were sampled from a man aged 25-45 years with Graves' ophthalmopathy.

In its sample, this clonotype was seen a few times. At one boundary the junction diverges from the germline segment, which might be a read error. The chain carries TRBV11-2 and TRBJ2-2; maybe TRBD2 (5 bases). Germline loops: CDR1 SGHAT, CDR2 FQNNGV. The CDR3 has 11 amino acids. For the CDR3, the DNA is TGTGCCAGCAGCTCGTCCGGGAAGCTGTTTTTT. Translating gives CASSSSGKLFF.

This clonotype came up many times. This sequence joins TRBV2 and TRBJ1-1, with D hard to call. The CDR3 contains 15 residues. V dropped 6 bases and J dropped 1 base, with 15 bases sitting between them. In germline, CDR1 is SNHLY, CDR2 FYNNEI. CDR3 DNA sequence: TGTGCCAGCAGACGAAACGTCGTAGGGAACACTGAAGCTTTCTTT. It is translated as CASRRNVVGNTEAFF.

Many counts were recorded for this clonotype. The genes are TRBV7-2 and TRBJ1-5, with D unresolved. Germline V gene lookup returns CDR1 SGHTA and CDR2 FQGNSA. There are 15 residues in the CDR3. The V gene lost 2 bases and the J gene lost 7 bases, with 15 bases spanning the gap. The CDR3 nucleotides read TGTGCCAGCAGCTTATCTGCGGGCCTGGGACAGCCCCAGCATTTT. It yields the protein CASSLSAGLGQPQHF. Complete variable domain (other parts from reference TRBV7-2 and TRBJ1-5): GAGVSQSPSNKVTEKGKDVELRCDPISGHTALYWYRQSLGQGLEFLIYFQGNSAPDKSGLPSDRFSAERTGGSVSTLTIQRTQQEDSAVYLCASSLSAGLGQPQHFGDGTRLSIL.

The J gene is TRBJ2-2, the V gene TRBV13; 7 bases align to TRBD2. Trimming removed 6 bases from V and 4 bases from J; junction bases left unmatched: 8. In germline, CDR1 is PRHDT, CDR2 FYEKMQ (reference sequence). This CDR3 has 15 residues. The CDR3 coding sequence is TGTGCCAGCAGACAAGCGGGAAGGGGCACCGGGGAGCTGTTTTTT. Amino acid sequence: CASRQAGRGTGELFF. Drawing the rest from reference TRBV13 and TRBJ2-2, the complete variable domain is AAGVIQSPRHLIKEKRETATLKCYPIPRHDTVYWYQQGPGQDPQFLISFYEKMQSDKGSIPDRFSAQQFSDYHSELNMSSLELGDSALYFCASRQAGRGTGELFFGEGSRLTVL.

This clonotype turned up a few times. V and J are TRBV7-8 and TRBJ2-7; 8 bases fit TRBD2. CDR1 is SGHVS and CDR2 is FQNEAQ in the germline V gene. After removal of 1 base from V and 4 bases from J, the junction contained 6 bases not matched to a gene. This CDR3 comprises 15 residues. CDR3: CASSLGGRFAYEQYF. The CDR3, as DNA: TGTGCCAGCAGCTTAGGCGGGAGGTTTGCATACGAGCAGTACTTC.

Details on this clonotype: It is likely a read error, because the conserved phenylalanine at the end of the CDR3 is missing. V usage is TRBV20-1 and J usage is TRBJ1-1; a possible D gene is TRBD1 (6 bases). CDR3 size: 14 residues. V was shortened by 0 bases and J by 4 bases, with 12 bases between the two germline ends. CDR1 is DFQATT, CDR2 SNEGSKA, per germline (reference sequence). The CDR3 DNA follows: TGCAGTGCTAGAGACAGGGGACGTGGCACTGAAGCTTTCCTT. Translating gives CSARDRGRGTEAFL.

The table lists this clonotype with many counts. The chain uses TRBV7-9 and TRBJ1-5, with 7 nucleotides matching TRBD1. CDR3 length: 16 residues. J lost 4 bases, V lost 4 bases, and 10 bases had no gene match. From germline, CDR1 is SEHNR and CDR2 FQNEAQ (reference sequence). The CDR3 reads CASSSAGDRANQPQHF. The CDR3 DNA sequence: TGTGCCAGCAGCTCCGCAGGTGACAGGGCGAATCAGCCCCAGCATTTT.

Only a few counts were recorded for this clonotype. The missing conserved phenylalanine or tryptophan at the end of this CDR3 makes a read error likely. The rearrangement uses TRBV11-2 and TRBJ2-7; 10 bases match TRBD1. With 5 bases clipped from V and 3 bases from J, the junction kept 10 bases outside the gene matches. Germline-derived CDR1 and CDR2 are SGHAT and FQNNGV. This CDR3 has 16 residues. CDR3 amino acids: CASSLIRDRGNYEQYL. The CDR3 DNA follows: TGTGCCAGCAGCCTCATCCGGGACAGGGGAAACTACGAGCAGTACCTC.

In this sample, this clonotype turned up many times. The chain recombines TRBV5-1 with TRBJ2-3; TRBD2 aligns across 9 bases. The CDR3 is 16 amino acids. Trimming removed 4 bases from V and 6 bases from J; junction bases left unmatched: 12. Germline assignment: CDR1 SGHRS and CDR2 YFSETQ. CDR3 bases: TGCGCCAGCAGCCTACCTAGCGGGACCCAGCAGGATACGCAGTATTTT. It yields the protein CASSLPSGTQQDTQYF.

In its sample, this clonotype was seen a few times. The chain joins TRBV12-3 or TRBV12-4 to TRBJ1-2; 7 nucleotides match TRBD1. V lost 0 bases, J lost 3 bases, and 1 base stayed unmatched. The CDR3 is 14 residues long. The CDR3 DNA follows: TGTGCCAGCAGTTTAGCAGGGGGCCACTATGGCTACACCTTC. It specifies CASSLAGGHYGYTF.

This clonotype turned up a few times. This chain uses TRBV27 with TRBJ2-7; 8 bases line up with TRBD2. The germline gives CDR1 MNHEY, CDR2 SMNVEV (reference sequence). CDR3 size: 14 residues. V trimming: 5 bases; J trimming: 6 bases; junction bases outside the gene matches: 9. The CDR3 DNA reads as TGTGCCAGCAGTACGCAGGGACTAGTAACCGAGCAGTACTTC. Protein sequence: CASSTQGLVTEQYF.

To note about this clonotype: Since a much larger clone is just one base distant, this may be a read error. The chain joins TRBV6-2 or TRBV6-3 to TRBJ1-2; D uncertain. Germline V CDR1 and CDR2: MNHEY, SVGEGT. CDR3 length: 16 amino acids. This CDR3 reads CASSYSTGRQDYGCTF. The CDR3 bases are TGTGCCAGCAGTTACTCGACTGGACGGCAGGACTATGGCTGCACCTTC.

Turning to this clonotype: A much larger clone lies a single base off, so this may be a read error. This sequence joins TRBV12-3 or TRBV12-4 and TRBJ2-2, with 8 nucleotides matching TRBD1. The CDR3 consists of 15 residues. Trimming removed 6 bases from V and 1 base from J; junction bases left unmatched: 4. In nucleotides, the CDR3 is TGTGCCAGCAGACCCGACAGGGGGAACACCGGGGAGCTGTTTTTT. Translated: CASRPDRGNTGELFF.

This clonotype was seen a few times. The rearrangement links TRBV5-4 to TRBJ2-7, with D perhaps matching TRBD2 (6 bases). The CDR3 contains 14 residues. Germline V gene sequence: CDR1 SGHNT, CDR2 YYREEE (reference sequence). The germline V and J ends were trimmed by 2 bases and 4 bases, with 13 bases remaining between them. Here the CDR3 reads CASSLSGGLYEQYF. The CDR3 bases are TGTGCCAGCAGCTTAAGCGGAGGGCTTTACGAGCAGTACTTC.

This clonotype was seen a few times. V gene TRBV6-1 combines with J gene TRBJ2-7, with a possible D match to TRBD2 (5 bases). This CDR3 spans 13 amino acids. Trimming removed 5 bases from V and 2 bases from J, with 10 bases in between. Germline lookup yields CDR1 MNHNS and CDR2 SASEGT. The CDR3 loop is CASSQDSTYEQYF. The CDR3 region has the DNA TGTGCCAGCAGTCAGGACTCAACCTACGAGCAGTACTTC.

This clonotype was detected only a few times. The chain employs TRBV18 and TRBJ2-2; maybe TRBD1 (6 bases). Germline V gene sequence: CDR1 KGHSH, CDR2 LQKENI. CDR3 length equals 17 residues. The V end was cut by 5 bases, the J end by 0 bases, with 16 bases between. CDR3 sequence: CASSIRQAPANTGELFF. The CDR3 DNA reads TGTGCCAGCTCAATTCGACAGGCCCCTGCGAACACCGGGGAGCTGTTTTTT.

The sample holds a few counts of this clonotype. CDR3 DNA: TGTGCCAGCAGTTACGGATCGCCGGATCAAACCTACGAGCAGTACTTC. Protein product: CASSYGSPDQTYEQYF. The chain uses TRBV6-2 or TRBV6-3 and TRBJ2-7; D call uncertain. The CDR3 extends over 16 amino acids. V shed 2 bases and J shed 2 bases, with 16 bases lying between them. Germline-derived CDR1 and CDR2 are MNHEY and SVGEGT.

A few counts support this clonotype. The chain recombines TRBV9 with TRBJ2-2; TRBD2 aligns across 9 bases. V shed 4 bases and J 1 base; nucleotides not matched to a gene: 5. Germline V gene lookup returns CDR1 SGDLS and CDR2 YYNGEE. This CDR3 comprises 16 residues. The CDR3 sequence: CASSTLAGMNTGELFF. CDR3 bases: TGTGCCAGCAGCACACTAGCGGGTATGAACACCGGGGAGCTGTTTTTT.

The rearrangement links TRBV28 to TRBJ1-1; TRBD1 matches 7 bases. Germline assignment: CDR1 MDHEN and CDR2 SYDVKM. The CDR3 spans 13 residues. With V trimmed by 1 base and J by 7 bases, 3 bases remained unmatched. The CDR3 is CASSLYNRGEAFF. The CDR3 nucleotides are TGTGCCAGCAGTTTATATAACAGGGGTGAAGCTTTCTTT.